This T cell receptor (beta chain) stems from a study of shared clonotypes between healthy human individuals. The study's findings and limits: Naive subsets generally exceeded memory subsets in estimated richness. Generation probability values for non-shared clonotypes were lower than those for clonotypes shared by all four donors.

About this clone itself: Its antigen is undetermined.

CDR3 length: 15 amino acids. CDR1 and CDR2 from the germline V gene are SGHVS and FQNEAQ. V shed 5 bases and J shed 2 bases, with 16 bases lying between them. Each sorted subset replicate got 200 ng genomic DNA, roughly 27,000 genomes. Assay used: immunoSEQ multiplex PCR; TCRdb lists only in-frame clones, some missing. The data hold some 2,400,000 clones, with almost 96% observed a single time. Recent vaccinations or acute infections were absent in the healthy HIV-negative adult donors. The rearrangement uses TRBV7-8 and TRBJ2-7; D is ambiguous. The clonotype comes from a man aged 18 to 30 in good health. Material for sequencing was naive CD4+ T cells sorted from blood. Subset denoted: CD45RA+ positively selected. CDR3 amino acids: CASSPDPSRTYEQYF. The DNA of the CDR3 is TGTGCCAGCAGCCCGGACCCCTCAAGGACCTACGAGCAGTACTTC.